This T cell receptor beta chain was recorded in a study of shared clonotypes between healthy human individuals. It was CD45RO-negative cells, positively selected for CCR7, that made up naive CD8 cells, with terminally differentiated effector memory CD45RA+ cells excluded. Generated by immunoSEQ multiplex PCR, the TCRdb table keeps only in-frame clones and is missing some. Among more than 2 million clones listed, approximately 94% were seen once. A word on this clone: At one boundary the junction diverges from the germline segment, which might be a read error. At the DNA level, this CDR3 is encoded by other sequences in the same sample as well.

There are 13 residues in the CDR3. Germline-derived CDR1 and CDR2 are SSHAT and FNYEAQ (reference sequence). This receptor was obtained from a young man in good health. This chain joins TRBV7-7 and TRBJ2-7; TRBD1 agrees at 7 bases. Input material: naive CD8+ T cells sorted from blood. CDR3 DNA: TGTGCTAGCAGCCCGACAGGGACCTACGAGCAGTACTTC. Its translation: CASSPTGTYEQYF.